This TCR beta chain emerged from a study of blood T cell repertoires in COVID-19. The wider study: Whether acute or convalescent, the COVID-19 samples came from the United States, Italy and Spain. PBMCs, B-cell-depleted T cells, or T cells were the source of the cDNA or gDNA that made up the material.

Germline loops: CDR1 ENHRY, CDR2 SYGVKD. The CDR3 contains 13 residues. The V segment lost 6 bases and the J segment 11 bases; nucleotides outside the gene matches: 8. This study enrolled people aged roughly 18 to 100 from around 25 US geographic areas. A COVID-19 case had been met by exposed participants during the 2 weeks before study entry. Produced via immunoSEQ multiplex PCR; TCRdb's table is partial and in-frame only. This table holds 300,000 to 450,000 clones, more than 70% found once. The chain couples TRBV10-3 to TRBJ1-5; 9 bases fit TRBD1. Sequenced input: PBMCs or T cells enriched from blood (not recorded which). This clonotype was sampled from a woman in her 30s who had been exposed to COVID-19. Written as DNA, the CDR3 is TGTGCCATCAGGGCGGGACAGGGCGAGTCCCAGCATTTT. This gives the protein CAIRAGQGESQHF.